This T cell receptor (beta chain) was sequenced in a study of cytomegalovirus exposure and HLA in healthy donors. The CDR3 totals 14 residues. The ends were cut back, 4 bases at V and 0 bases at J, with 9 bases in the middle. The germline CDR1 and CDR2 sequences are MNHEY and SVGAGI. A few counts support this clone. Primers for the PCR totalled 60 Vbeta and 13 Jbeta. The repertoire was sequenced with immunoSEQ multiplex PCR; TCRdb's copy has only in-frame clones and lacks some. Here the sample spans approximately 69,000 clones, 65% to 70% being singletons. The receptor was isolated from a man aged 35 to 55 in good health and CMV-seropositive. The specimen sequenced was PBMCs. The J gene is TRBJ1-2, the V gene TRBV6-5; D is possibly TRBD1 (5 bases). CDR3 in amino acids: CASSFDSSNYGYTF. The CDR3 DNA reads as TGTGCCAGCAGTTTCGACAGCTCTAACTATGGCTACACCTTC.